Described below is a single T cell receptor beta chain sequence and its context. The antigen is not known. From germline, CDR1 is SGHRS and CDR2 YFSETQ. This CDR3 has 14 residues. Trimming took off 0 bases at V and 8 bases at J, with 9 bases between the two ends. These data originate in a study of CD8 T cells in ankylosing spondylitis. The study, taken as a whole, reports: A motif in TCR beta, a set of roughly eight highly homologous variants, appeared characteristic of ankylosing spondylitis blood. Clones linked to disease, bearing a CD8+ phenotype, were relatively rare in peripheral blood. Reportedly, matched ankylosing spondylitis synovial fluid was significantly enriched for disease-linked clones. In the blood and synovial fluid of reactive arthritis, some motif variants had been previously reported.

TCRdb used MiXCR to reprocess the 5' RACE reads, holding one entry per CDR3 protein. The profile shows 400,000 to 450,000 distinct CDR3 sequences, 17% of them singletons. The receptor was derived from a male donor with ankylosing spondylitis. The chain is built from TRBV5-1 and TRBJ1-6, with a possible D match to TRBD1 (6 bases). Sequences were obtained from blood, either unsorted or a sorted T cell fraction (not recorded which). The CDR3 reads CASSLAGVYSPLHF. The CDR3 coding sequence is TGCGCCAGCAGCTTGGCAGGGGTCTATTCACCCCTCCACTTT.